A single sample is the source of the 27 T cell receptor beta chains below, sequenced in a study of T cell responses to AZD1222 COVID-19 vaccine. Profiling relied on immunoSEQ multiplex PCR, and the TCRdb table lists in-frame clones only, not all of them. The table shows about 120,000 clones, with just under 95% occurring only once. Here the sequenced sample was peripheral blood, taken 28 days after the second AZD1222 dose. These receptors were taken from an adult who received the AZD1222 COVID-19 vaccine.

CDR3 region: CASSLGVGLAKVEQFF. The CDR3 DNA reads as TGTGCCAGCAGCTTGGGGGTGGGGCTAGCTAAAGTTGAGCAGTTCTTC. V gene TRBV5-4 combines with J gene TRBJ2-1; D may correspond to TRBD1 or TRBD2 (5 bases each). Trimming removed 0 bases from V and 9 bases from J, with 19 bases in between. The CDR3 spans 16 residues. The V gene's germline CDR1 is SGHNT and CDR2 YYREEE (reference sequence).

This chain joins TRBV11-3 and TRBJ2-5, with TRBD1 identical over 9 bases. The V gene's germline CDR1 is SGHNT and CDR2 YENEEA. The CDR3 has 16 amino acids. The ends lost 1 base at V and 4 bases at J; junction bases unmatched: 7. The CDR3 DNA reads TGTGCCAGCAGCTTAGGGGGACAGGGTCTTGGAGAGACCCAGTACTTC. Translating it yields CASSLGGQGLGETQYF.

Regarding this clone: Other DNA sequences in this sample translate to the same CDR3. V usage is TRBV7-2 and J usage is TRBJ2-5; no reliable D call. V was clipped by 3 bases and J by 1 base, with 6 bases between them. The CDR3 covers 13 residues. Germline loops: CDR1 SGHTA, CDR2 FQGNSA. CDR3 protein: CASSFTRQETQYF. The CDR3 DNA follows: TGTGCCAGCAGCTTTACGCGCCAAGAGACCCAGTACTTC.

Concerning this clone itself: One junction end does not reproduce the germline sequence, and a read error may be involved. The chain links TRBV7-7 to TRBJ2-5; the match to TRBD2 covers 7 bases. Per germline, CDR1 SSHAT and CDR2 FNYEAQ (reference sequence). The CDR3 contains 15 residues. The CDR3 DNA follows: TGTGCTAGCAGCAAAATTGGCGGGGGAGGTGAGACCCAGTACTTC. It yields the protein CASSKIGGGGETQYF.

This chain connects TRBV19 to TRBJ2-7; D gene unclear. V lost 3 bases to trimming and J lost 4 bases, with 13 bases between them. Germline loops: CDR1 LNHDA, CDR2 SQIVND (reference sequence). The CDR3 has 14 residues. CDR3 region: CASSIRPKGYEQYF. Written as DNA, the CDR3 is TGTGCCAGTAGTATTCGCCCTAAGGGATACGAGCAGTACTTC.

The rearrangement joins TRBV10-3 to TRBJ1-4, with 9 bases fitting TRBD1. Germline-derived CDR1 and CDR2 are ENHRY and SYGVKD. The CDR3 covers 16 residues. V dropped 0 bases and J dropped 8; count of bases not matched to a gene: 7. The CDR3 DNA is TGTGCCATCAGTGAGTCGAGGGACAGGGTTAACGAAAAACTGTTTTTT. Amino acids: CAISESRDRVNEKLFF.

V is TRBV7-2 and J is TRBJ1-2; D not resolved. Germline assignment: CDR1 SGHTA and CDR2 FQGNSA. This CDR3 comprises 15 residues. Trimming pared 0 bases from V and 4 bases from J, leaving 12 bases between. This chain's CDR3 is CASSLAGSAIYGYTF. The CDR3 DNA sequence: TGTGCCAGCAGCTTAGCGGGGTCGGCCATCTATGGCTACACCTTC.

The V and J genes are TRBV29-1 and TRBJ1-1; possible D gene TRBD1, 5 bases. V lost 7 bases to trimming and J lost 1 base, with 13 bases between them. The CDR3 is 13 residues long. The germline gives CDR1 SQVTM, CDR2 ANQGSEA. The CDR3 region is CSAPDSTNTEAFF. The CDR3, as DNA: TGCAGCGCCCCAGACAGCACGAACACTGAAGCTTTCTTT.

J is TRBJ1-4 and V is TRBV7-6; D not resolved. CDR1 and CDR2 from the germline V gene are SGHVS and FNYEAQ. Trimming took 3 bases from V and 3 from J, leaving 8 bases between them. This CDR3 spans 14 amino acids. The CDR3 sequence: CASSFGNANEKLFF. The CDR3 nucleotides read TGTGCCAGCAGCTTCGGGAACGCTAATGAAAAACTGTTTTTT. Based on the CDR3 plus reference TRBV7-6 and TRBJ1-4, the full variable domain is GAGVSQSPRYKVTKRGQDVALRCDPISGHVSLYWYRQALGQGPEFLTYFNYEAQQDKSGLPNDRFSAERPEGSISTLTIQRTEQRDSAMYRCASSFGNANEKLFFGSGTQLSVL.

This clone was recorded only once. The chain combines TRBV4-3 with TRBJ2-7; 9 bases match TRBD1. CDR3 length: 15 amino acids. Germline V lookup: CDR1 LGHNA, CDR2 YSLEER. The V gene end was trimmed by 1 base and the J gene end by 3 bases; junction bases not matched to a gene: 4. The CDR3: CASSQAGQGGYEQYF. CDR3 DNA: TGCGCCAGCAGCCAAGCGGGACAGGGAGGCTACGAGCAGTACTTC.

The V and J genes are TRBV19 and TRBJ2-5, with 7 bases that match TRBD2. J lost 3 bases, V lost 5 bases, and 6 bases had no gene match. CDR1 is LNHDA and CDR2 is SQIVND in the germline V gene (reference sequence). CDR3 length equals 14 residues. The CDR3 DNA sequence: TGTGCCAGTAGTTCGGGACTATACAAAGAGACCCAGTACTTC. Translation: CASSSGLYKETQYF.

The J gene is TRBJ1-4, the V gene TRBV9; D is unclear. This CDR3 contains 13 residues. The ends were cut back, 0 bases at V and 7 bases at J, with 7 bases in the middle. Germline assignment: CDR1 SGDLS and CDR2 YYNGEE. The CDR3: CASSVVVGEKLFF. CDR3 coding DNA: TGTGCCAGCAGCGTAGTAGTTGGTGAAAAACTGTTTTTT.

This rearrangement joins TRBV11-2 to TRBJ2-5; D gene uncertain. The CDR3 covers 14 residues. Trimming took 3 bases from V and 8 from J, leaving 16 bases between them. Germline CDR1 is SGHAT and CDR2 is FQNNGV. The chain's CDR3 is CASSFPLPLGTQYF. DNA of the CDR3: TGTGCCAGCAGCTTCCCCCTACCACTCGGAACCCAGTACTTC.

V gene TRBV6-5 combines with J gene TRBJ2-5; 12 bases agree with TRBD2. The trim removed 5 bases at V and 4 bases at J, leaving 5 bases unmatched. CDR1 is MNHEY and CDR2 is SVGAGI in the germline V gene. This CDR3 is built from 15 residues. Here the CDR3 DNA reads TGTGCCAGCAGTCCTCTACTAGCGGGGGGAGAGACCCAGTACTTC. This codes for CASSPLLAGGETQYF.

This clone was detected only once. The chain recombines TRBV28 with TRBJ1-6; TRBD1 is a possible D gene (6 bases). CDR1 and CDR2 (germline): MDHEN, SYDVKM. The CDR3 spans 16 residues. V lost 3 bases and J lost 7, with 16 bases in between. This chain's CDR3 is CASSFEGGLGNSPLHF. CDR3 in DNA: TGTGCCAGCAGTTTTGAGGGGGGGCTGGGGAATTCACCCCTCCACTTT. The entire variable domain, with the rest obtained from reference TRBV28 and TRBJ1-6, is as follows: DVKVTQSSRYLVKRTGEKVFLECVQDMDHENMFWYRQDPGLGLRLIYFSYDVKMKEKGDIPEGYSVSREKKERFSLILESASTNQTSMYLCASSFEGGLGNSPLHFGNGTRLTVT.

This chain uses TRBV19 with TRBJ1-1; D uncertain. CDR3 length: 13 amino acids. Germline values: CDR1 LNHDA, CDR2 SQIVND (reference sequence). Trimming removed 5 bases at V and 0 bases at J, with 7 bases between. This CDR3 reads CASSPQMNTEAFF. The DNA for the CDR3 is TGTGCCAGTAGTCCTCAAATGAACACTGAAGCTTTCTTT.

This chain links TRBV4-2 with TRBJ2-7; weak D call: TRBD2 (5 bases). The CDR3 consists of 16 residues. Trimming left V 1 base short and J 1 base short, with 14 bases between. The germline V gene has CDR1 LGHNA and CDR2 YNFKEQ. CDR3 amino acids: CASSQVGRAASYEQYF. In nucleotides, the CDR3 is TGTGCCAGCAGCCAAGTGGGGAGAGCGGCTTCCTACGAGCAGTACTTC.

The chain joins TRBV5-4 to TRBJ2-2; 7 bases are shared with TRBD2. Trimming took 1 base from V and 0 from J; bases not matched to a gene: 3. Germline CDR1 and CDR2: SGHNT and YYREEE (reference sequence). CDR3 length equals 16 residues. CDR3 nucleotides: TGTGCCAGCAGCTTGAGGCTAGCGGCGAACACCGGGGAGCTGTTTTTT. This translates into CASSLRLAANTGELFF.

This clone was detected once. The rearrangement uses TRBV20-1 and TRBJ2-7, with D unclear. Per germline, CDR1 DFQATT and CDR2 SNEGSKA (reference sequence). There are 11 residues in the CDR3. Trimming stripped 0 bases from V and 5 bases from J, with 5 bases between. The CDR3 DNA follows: TGCAGTGCTAGAGATTTCGACGAGCAGTACTTC. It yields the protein CSARDFDEQYF.

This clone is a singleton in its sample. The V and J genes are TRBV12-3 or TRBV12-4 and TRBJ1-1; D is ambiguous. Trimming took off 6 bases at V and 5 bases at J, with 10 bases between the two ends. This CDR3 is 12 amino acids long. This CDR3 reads CASRLERTEAFF. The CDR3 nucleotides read TGTGCCAGCAGACTCGAACGGACTGAAGCTTTCTTT.

CDR3 region: CASSQDPGTFNYGYTF. Here the CDR3 DNA reads TGCGCCAGCAGCCAAGATCCCGGAACCTTTAACTATGGCTACACCTTC. This chain joins TRBV4-3 and TRBJ1-2; the D is unclear. CDR3 length equals 16 residues. Germline CDR1 is LGHNA and CDR2 is YSLEER. Trimming cost V 0 bases and J 1 base, with 12 bases left between them.

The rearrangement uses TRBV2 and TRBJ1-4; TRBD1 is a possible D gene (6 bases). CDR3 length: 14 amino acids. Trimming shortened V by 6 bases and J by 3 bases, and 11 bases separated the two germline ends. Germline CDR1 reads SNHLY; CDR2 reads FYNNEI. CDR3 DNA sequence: TGTGCCAGCAGATTAGGACAGCCTAATGAAAAACTGTTTTTT. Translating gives CASRLGQPNEKLFF.

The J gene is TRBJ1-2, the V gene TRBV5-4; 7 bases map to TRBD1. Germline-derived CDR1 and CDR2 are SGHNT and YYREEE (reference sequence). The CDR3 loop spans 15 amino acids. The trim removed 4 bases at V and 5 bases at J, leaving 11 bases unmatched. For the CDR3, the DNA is TGTGCCAGCAGCCACCGAGCGGGACAGCGATATGGCTACACCTTC. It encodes CASSHRAGQRYGYTF.

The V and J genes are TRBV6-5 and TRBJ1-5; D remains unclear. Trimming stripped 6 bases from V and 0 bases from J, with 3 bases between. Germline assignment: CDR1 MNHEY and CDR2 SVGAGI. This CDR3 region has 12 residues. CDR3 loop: CASRVSNQPQHF. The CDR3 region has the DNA TGTGCCAGCAGGGTTAGCAATCAGCCCCAGCATTTT.

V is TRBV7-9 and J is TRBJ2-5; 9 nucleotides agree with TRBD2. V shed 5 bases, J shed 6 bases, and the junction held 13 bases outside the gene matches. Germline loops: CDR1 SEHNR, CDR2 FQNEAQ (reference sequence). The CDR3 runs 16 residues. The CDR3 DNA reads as TGTGCCAGCAGCCCGAGCGGGGGGCCGGTAACTAAGACCCAGTACTTC. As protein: CASSPSGGPVTKTQYF.

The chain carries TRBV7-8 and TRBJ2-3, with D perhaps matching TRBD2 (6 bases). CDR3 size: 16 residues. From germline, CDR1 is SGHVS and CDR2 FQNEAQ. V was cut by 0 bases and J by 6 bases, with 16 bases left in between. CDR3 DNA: TGTGCCAGCAGCTTAGCTCGGACTACTGTTGGGGATACGCAGTATTTT. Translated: CASSLARTTVGDTQYF.

In nucleotides, the CDR3 is TGTGCCAGCAGCTTATATGTGGGGGTACCTTCAACTAATGAAAAACTGTTTTTT. Translation gives CASSLYVGVPSTNEKLFF. The rearrangement links TRBV7-9 to TRBJ1-4, with D possibly matching TRBD1 (5 bases). V was cut by 2 bases and J by 0 bases, with 16 bases left in between. The CDR3 length is 18 residues. From germline, CDR1 is SEHNR and CDR2 FQNEAQ (reference sequence).